This T cell receptor (beta chain) was identified in a study of molecular identifiers for immune sequencing clone quantification. There are many counts of this clonotype. The CDR3 contains 15 residues. Trimming pared 4 bases from V and 2 bases from J, leaving 13 bases between. Naive CD8 T cells, phenotype CD8+CD4-CCR7+CD45RA+, were sorted. MiXCR, applied by TCRdb to the PCR reads, yields one record per CDR3 protein. The table lists about 640,000 distinct CDR3 sequences, 20% of them singletons. The V and J genes are TRBV12-3 or TRBV12-4 and TRBJ2-3, with D possibly being TRBD1 or TRBD2 (6 bases each). The sequencing input was naive CD8+ T cells from blood, with Jurkat cell RNA spiked in. Documented subset: FACS-sorted CD8+CD4-CCR7+CD45RA+ naive T cells. The TCR originated in a human donor in good health. Some libraries in this study had Jurkat cell RNA spiked in. The CDR3 nucleotides are TGTGCCAGCAGTTGGTTAGGGGGGTTCACAGATACGCAGTATTTT. Its protein product is CASSWLGGFTDTQYF.